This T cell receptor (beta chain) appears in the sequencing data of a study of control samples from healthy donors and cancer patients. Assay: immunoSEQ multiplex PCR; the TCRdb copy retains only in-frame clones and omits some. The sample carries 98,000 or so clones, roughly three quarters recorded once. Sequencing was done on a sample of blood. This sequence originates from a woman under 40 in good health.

CDR3 DNA sequence: TGTGCTAGTGGTTTGGCAAGGACAGTTGCTGGCTTGGATGGCTACACCTTC. Translated: CASGLARTVAGLDGYTF. This rearrangement joins TRBV12-5 to TRBJ1-2, with D perhaps TRBD1 (6 bases). The CDR3 loop spans 17 amino acids. Trimming pared 1 base from V and 6 bases from J, leaving 21 bases between. CDR1 and CDR2 (germline): LGHNT, FRNRAP.